Presented here are 2 T cell receptor beta chains from one specimen sequenced in a study of blood T cell repertoires in COVID-19. Profiling relied on immunoSEQ multiplex PCR, and the TCRdb table lists in-frame clones only, not all of them. The sample has fewer than 30,000 clones, roughly 85% seen once. Sequencing used peripheral blood. Source of these receptors: a woman of 80 years or more with COVID-19, enrolled during active disease.

This chain uses TRBV6-5 with TRBJ1-4; D unclear. The V end lost 4 bases, the J end lost 8 bases, and 14 bases lay between the germline ends. Germline values: CDR1 MNHEY, CDR2 SVGAGI. The CDR3 has 14 amino acids. CDR3 amino acids: CASSLILVWEKLFF. The CDR3 DNA follows: TGTGCCAGCAGTTTAATACTTGTTTGGGAAAAACTGTTTTTT.

This sequence joins TRBV2 and TRBJ2-3; 8 bases line up with TRBD1. V was clipped by 6 bases and J by 2 bases; unmatched bases: 4. This CDR3 spans 14 amino acids. CDR1 is SNHLY, CDR2 FYNNEI, per germline. In DNA form, the CDR3 reads TGTGCCAGCAGGAACAGGGGGTCCACAGATACGCAGTATTTT. Encoded protein: CASRNRGSTDTQYF.